This T cell receptor beta chain was retrieved from a study of T cells in Graves' hyperthyroidism and ophthalmopathy (dated 2019 in TCRdb). With regard to the full study: Peripheral blood was sampled at the time of initial diagnosis, prior to any treatment. The paper describes TCR Vbeta CDR3 sequencing of 135 peripheral blood samples, made up of 40 to 45 ophthalmopathy patients, around 73 hyperthyroidism patients and roughly 17 progressor patients. After blood sampling, hyperthyroidism patients were treated with methimazole at a starting dose of 30 mg daily, and ophthalmopathy patients were treated with high-dose intravenous methylprednisolone. The roughly 90 discovery patients were divided at random into training and test sets in a 7:3 ratio. Prospective prediction of ophthalmopathy was tested in an independent validation cohort consisting of 18 hyperthyroidism patients and some 15 patients who later progressed to ophthalmopathy. To identify distinguishing TCR V-J signatures, a discovery cohort of 100 patients was used, comprising 40 to 45 with Graves' ophthalmopathy and around 57 with stable Graves' hyperthyroidism. Thyroid tissue and blood T-cell repertoires from six or seven Graves' hyperthyroidism patients were also compared in the study.

Ophthalmopathy patients had moderately to severely active disease, with a Clinical Activity Score of 3 or more, a NOSPECS grade of 4 or more, and a disease duration of less than 3 months. Any patient with an uncontrolled infection, another autoimmune disease, pregnancy or lactation was excluded. Clinical symptoms, serum thyroxine and TRAb, thyroid ultrasound, and orbital computed tomography formed the basis for the diagnoses. PBMCs were separated from approximately 9.9 ml of fresh peripheral blood using Ficoll-Paque density gradient centrifugation. Total RNA was extracted using Trizol reagent, and RNA quality was assessed on an Agilent 2100 Bioanalyzer. This clonotype appeared many times. The antigen it binds to is not known. No much larger clone exists at a distance of one base, and base qualities are not known. Overall study outcomes, separate from this receptor: A model built on a 13 V-J signature distinguished ophthalmopathy from stable hyperthyroidism, reaching around 88% sensitivity and around 81% specificity in cross-validation and 80%/75% in testing. Blood samples also contained most of the expanded thyroid clonotypes (frequency above 0.001), which suggests that blood repertoires may reflect thyroid immune responses. In validation, the model predicted progression to ophthalmopathy with approximately 71% sensitivity and less than 75% specificity, a median of 6.5 months before onset. Sample size was not statistically predetermined, and blinding of investigators to group allocation was not performed.

Amplification of TCR beta CDR3 regions was carried out from RNA transcripts. The first round of RT-PCR for the TCR CDR3 was performed with the HTBI primer set and the Qiagen OneStep RT-PCR kit. Libraries were constructed in a second round of multiplex PCR, after which size selection and purification were carried out. The libraries were sequenced on an Illumina HiSeq2000 using paired-end 100 bp reads. The published analysis was carried out like this. SOAPnuke was used to process the raw data, with reads discarded if the reads contained adapters or uncalled bases, had a mean Phred below 15, or lacked an exact constant-primer or identifier match. COPE v1.2.5 was used to merge high-quality paired reads, and clonotypes were defined as unique nucleotide sequences. MiTCR v1.1 was used to align the clonotypes against IMGT TRBV, TRBD and TRBJ reference segments. The analysis was restricted to V-J combinations with a frequency above 0.0001, which together covered about 99% of the repertoires. The TCS score was defined as F50 (clonal expansion) divided by E x V (chaos), with BLOSUM62-based TCRdist calculated between CDR3 peptides within each V-J. Welch's t-statistics and random forest reduced fewer than 600 V-J features to under 15, which were used in a naive Bayes classifier (R e1071). Starting from the raw public reads, TCRdb applied fastp trimming at Q25, assembled clones with MiXCR and retained in-frame beta chains. Every entry covers one CDR3 protein and lists the most common genes and DNA from its rows. The V and J calls follow TCRdb's processing rather than the paper's. This sample comprises roughly 600,000 distinct CDR3 sequences, more than 14% of them detected only once. The ten largest make up approximately 12% of the sample.

The sequenced sample consisted of blood. The sequence was collected from a woman aged 45 to 65 with Graves' ophthalmopathy.

DNA sequence: TGTGCCAGCAGCCTTAGGTGGGACCGAACGAACACCGGGGAGCTGTTTTTT. Its coded protein is CASSLRWDRTNTGELFF. The sequence joins TRBV7-2 to TRBJ2-2; the D call could be TRBD1 or TRBD2, with each sharing 5 bases. The cysteine opens and the phenylalanine closes a CDR3 of 17 amino acids. The only DNA kept is the CDR3, 51 bases in frame from the first base. According to the germline V gene, CDR1 reads SGHTA and CDR2 reads FQGNSA. A distance of 16 bases separates the germline ends of V and J, which lose 5 bases and 0 bases respectively.